This is a list of T cell receptor beta chains from one sample in a study of cytomegalovirus exposure and HLA in healthy donors. Some clones are missing from TCRdb's copy, which holds only in-frame ones; the method was immunoSEQ multiplex PCR. The table shows 200,000 to 250,000 clones, with 75% to 95% occurring only once. Sequencing was performed on PBMCs. The receptors were gathered from a woman between 18 and 29 years old in good health and CMV-seronegative. Both conserved end residues are part of each CDR3.

J gene | V gene | CDR3 protein
TRBJ2-1 | TRBV4-1 | CASSPSPSGTLGVVDEQFF
TRBJ2-7 | TRBV5-6 | CASSLVSGDTYEQYF
TRBJ2-1 | TRBV28 | CASRPRQGLGLSSYNEQFF
TRBJ1-4 | TRBV14 | CASSQYRGSEKLFF
TRBJ1-3 | TRBV5-1 | CASSLGGAAGNTIYF
TRBJ1-4 | TRBV28 | CASRRQGGLANEKLFF
TRBJ2-7 | TRBV7-9 | CASSPIYEQYF
TRBJ1-6 | TRBV10-2 | CASSEGGDSVF
TRBJ2-7 | TRBV7-8 | CASSSGQGSSYEQYF
TRBJ2-1 | TRBV30 | CAWTPSGSYNEQFF
TRBJ2-7 | TRBV7-9 | CASSLPGQRYEQYF
TRBJ2-3 | TRBV6-1 | CASSEVGGTSGTDTQYF
TRBJ1-4 | TRBV15 | CATSRDRTATNEKLFF
TRBJ1-4 | TRBV30 | CAWNQAGQGRGKLFF
TRBJ2-4 | TRBV19 | CASSKQGTDIQYF
TRBJ2-7 | TRBV19 | CASSNPVGDSYEQYF
TRBJ2-3 | TRBV6-1 | CASSGTSGSVDTQYF
TRBJ1-2 | TRBV5-6 | CASSLGDRAYGYTF
TRBJ2-1 | TRBV11-2 | CASSLHVWRAGDYNEQFF